These 24 T cell receptor beta chains were sequenced from one sample in a study of identical twins. TCRdb re-called the 5' RACE reads with MiXCR, one entry per CDR3 protein. The sample records 400,000 to 600,000 distinct CDR3 sequences, about 20% being singletons. Separately, the same data were catalogued under a study of yellow fever vaccine responses in identical twins.

Material for sequencing was CD4+ T cells sorted from blood. These receptors all come from a woman aged 18-29 years in good health.

The V call is TRBV7-9, the J call TRBJ2-2; D unresolved. This CDR3 is built from 15 residues. V dropped 1 base and J dropped 4 bases, with 10 bases sitting between them. Germline V gene sequence: CDR1 SEHNR, CDR2 FQNEAQ (reference sequence). The CDR3 region is CASSLVRGPTGELFF. CDR3 DNA: TGTGCCAGCAGCTTAGTGAGAGGCCCCACCGGGGAGCTGTTTTTT.

J is TRBJ2-7 and V is TRBV28; 7 bases map to TRBD2. There are 14 residues in the CDR3. Per the germline V gene, CDR1 is MDHEN and CDR2 is SYDVKM. Trimming removed 5 bases from V and 0 bases from J; junction bases left unmatched: 4. The CDR3 DNA follows: TGTGCCAGCAGTCCCCGCGGGGGCTCCTACGAGCAGTACGTC. Translating gives CASSPRGGSYEQYV.

This clonotype occurred a few times. The V gene is TRBV25-1, the J gene TRBJ2-5, with D maybe TRBD1 (7 bases). The CDR3 covers 15 residues. Germline loops: CDR1 MGHDK, CDR2 SYGVNS. V lost 1 base and J 5 bases, leaving 14 bases between the germline ends. The CDR3 DNA reads TGTGCCAGCAGTGAATCAGGGGGGCTGGGGGAGACCCAGTACTTC. It is translated as CASSESGGLGETQYF.

This clonotype was detected a few times. The V and J genes are TRBV7-6 and TRBJ2-3, with TRBD1 matching over 8 bases. CDR3 length equals 16 residues. Germline loops: CDR1 SGHVS, CDR2 FNYEAQ. V lost 5 bases, J lost 2 bases, and 9 bases stayed unmatched. CDR3: CASSLGTGAYTDTQYF. CDR3 DNA sequence: TGTGCCAGCAGCCTTGGGACAGGAGCCTACACAGATACGCAGTATTTT.

This clonotype was picked up a small number of times. The chain employs TRBV3-1 and TRBJ2-2; a possible D gene is TRBD2 (6 bases). The CDR3 loop spans 15 amino acids. V lost 1 base, J lost 4 bases, and 10 bases lay in between. Germline CDR1 is LGHDT and CDR2 is YNNKEL (reference sequence). The CDR3 nucleotides read TGTGCCAGCAGCCAAGGGGGAGGAGGCACCGGGGAGCTGTTTTTT. This sequence encodes CASSQGGGGTGELFF.

The rearrangement links TRBV12-5 to TRBJ2-7; 8 bases agree with TRBD2. V lost 3 bases to trimming and J lost 0 bases; unmatched junction nucleotides: 10. Germline loops: CDR1 LGHNT, CDR2 FRNRAP. This CDR3 has 17 residues. CDR3 in amino acids: CASGFSPLAASSYEQYF. The CDR3 DNA is TGTGCTAGTGGTTTTTCACCACTAGCGGCAAGCTCCTACGAGCAGTACTTC.

This sequence joins TRBV29-1 and TRBJ2-5; D is unresolved. V lost 4 bases, J lost 5 bases, and 5 bases lay in between. Germline V lookup: CDR1 SQVTM, CDR2 ANQGSEA. This CDR3 has 10 residues. CDR3 protein: CSVVSETQYF. The CDR3 coding sequence is TGCAGCGTTGTAAGCGAGACCCAGTACTTC.

This chain joins TRBV18 and TRBJ2-2, with a tentative D call TRBD1 (5 bases). The CDR3 is made up of 15 amino acids. Trimming took off 0 bases at V and 11 bases at J, with 16 bases between the two ends. In germline, CDR1 is KGHSH, CDR2 LQKENI. The CDR3 nucleotides read TGTGCCAGCTCACCACCGGCCAGGGCTGGGGATGAGCTGTTTTTT. As protein: CASSPPARAGDELFF.

The chain combines TRBV2 with TRBJ2-1, with unresolved D. Trimming pared 2 bases from V and 16 bases from J, leaving 3 bases between. CDR3 size: 8 residues. Germline V gene sequence: CDR1 SNHLY, CDR2 FYNNEI. CDR3 protein: CASSEKFF. The DNA for the CDR3 is TGTGCCAGCAGTGAAAAATTCTTC.

The rearrangement links TRBV7-8 to TRBJ2-1; 7 positions match TRBD1. With V trimmed by 7 bases and J by 16 bases, 7 bases remained unmatched. Germline V gene lookup returns CDR1 SGHVS and CDR2 FQNEAQ. The CDR3 spans 10 residues. In nucleotides, the CDR3 is TGTGCCAGCAAATCGGACAGGTTTTTCTTC. It codes for CASKSDRFFF.

The rearrangement joins TRBV7-9 to TRBJ2-7; D possibly corresponds to TRBD2 (6 bases). CDR3 length equals 16 residues. The germline V gene has CDR1 SEHNR and CDR2 FQNEAQ (reference sequence). Trimming shortened V by 5 bases and J by 3 bases, and 20 bases separated the two germline ends. The DNA for the CDR3 is TGTGCCAGCAGCCGGCGCGGCGGGGCTCGACTCTACGAGCAGTACTTC. Protein: CASSRRGGARLYEQYF.

The chain carries TRBV12-3 or TRBV12-4 and TRBJ2-7; 12 bases are a match to TRBD1. CDR3 length: 15 residues. The J segment lost 7 bases and the V segment lost 5 bases, leaving 9 bases of the junction unmatched. The CDR3 loop is CASSIPGQGAREQYF. The CDR3 region has the DNA TGTGCCAGCAGTATCCCGGGACAGGGGGCGAGGGAGCAGTACTTC.

CDR3 coding DNA: TGTGCCAGTACCGGAGGGAACTATGGCTACACCTTC. It translates to CASTGGNYGYTF. The chain carries TRBV19 and TRBJ1-2; D uncertain. Germline V gene lookup returns CDR1 LNHDA and CDR2 SQIVND (reference sequence). Trimming pared 7 bases from V and 2 bases from J, leaving 8 bases between. This CDR3 comprises 12 residues.

V gene TRBV15 combines with J gene TRBJ1-5, with a weak D call TRBD1 (6 bases). CDR3 size: 15 residues. The V end was cut by 0 bases, the J end by 5 bases, with 11 bases between. CDR1 LNHNV and CDR2 YYDKDF come from the germline V gene (reference sequence). CDR3 amino acids: CATSRDPGGDQPQHF. The CDR3 region has the DNA TGTGCCACCAGCAGAGATCCGGGGGGCGATCAGCCCCAGCATTTT.

The gene calls are TRBV5-1 and TRBJ1-1; weak D call: TRBD1 (5 bases). There are 15 residues in the CDR3. The V and J ends lost 3 bases and 1 base respectively, with 13 bases between them. Germline values: CDR1 SGHRS, CDR2 YFSETQ. CDR3 sequence reads: CASSWGGTTNTEAFF. The CDR3, as DNA: TGCGCCAGCAGCTGGGGGGGGACTACGAACACTGAAGCTTTCTTT.

This rearrangement joins TRBV6-2 or TRBV6-3 to TRBJ2-5; 7 nucleotides match TRBD2. The junction had 4 bases not matched to a gene; V was cut back by 5 bases and J by 4 bases. This CDR3 is built from 13 residues. Germline CDR1 and CDR2: MNHEY and SVGEGT. The CDR3 loop reads CASSSGRGETQYF. The CDR3, as DNA: TGTGCCAGCAGTAGTGGGAGGGGAGAGACCCAGTACTTC.

There are a few counts of this clonotype. The chain has TRBV7-8 and TRBJ1-2; D call uncertain. Trimming left V 10 bases short and J 1 base short, with 13 bases between. This CDR3 comprises 13 residues. Germline CDR1 is SGHVS and CDR2 is FQNEAQ. CDR3 sequence reads: CAIRGSVNYGYTF. CDR3 nucleotides: TGTGCCATCAGAGGGTCGGTTAACTATGGCTACACCTTC. The variable domain in full, with the rest retrieved from reference TRBV7-8 and TRBJ1-2, is GAGVSQSPRYKVAKRGQDVALRCDPISGHVSLFWYQQALGQGPEFLTYFQNEAQLDKSGLPSDRFFAERPEGSVSTLKIQRTQQEDSAVYLCAIRGSVNYGYTFGSGTRLTVV.

The rearrangement uses TRBV28 and TRBJ1-6; 7 bases map to TRBD1. There are 14 residues in the CDR3. V was pared by 5 bases and J by 7 bases, with 5 bases of the junction left unmatched. The germline V gene has CDR1 MDHEN and CDR2 SYDVKM. CDR3 sequence (DNA): TGTGCCAGCAGTCTCGGGGACAGAAATTCACCCCTCCACTTT. This encodes CASSLGDRNSPLHF.

This clonotype showed up just a few times. This chain connects TRBV10-3 to TRBJ2-1; 7 nucleotides line up with TRBD2. This CDR3 has 15 amino acids. In germline, CDR1 is ENHRY, CDR2 SYGVKD. Trimming cost V 4 bases and J 4 bases; bases outside gene matches: 7. The CDR3: CAISVAGVGYNEQFF. Written as DNA, the CDR3 is TGTGCCATCAGTGTCGCGGGAGTCGGTTACAATGAGCAGTTCTTC.

The chain links TRBV5-1 to TRBJ1-1; D unclear. The CDR3 loop spans 12 amino acids. V lost 4 bases, J lost 5 bases, and 9 bases lay in between. The germline gives CDR1 SGHRS, CDR2 YFSETQ. This chain's CDR3 is CASSNMETEAFF. Written as DNA, the CDR3 is TGCGCCAGCAGCAACATGGAGACTGAAGCTTTCTTT.

Ten or more counts support this clonotype. The chain joins TRBV29-1 to TRBJ1-2; 7 bases map to TRBD1. V lost 3 bases to trimming and J lost 8 bases; unmatched junction nucleotides: 6. CDR1 is SQVTM, CDR2 ANQGSEA, per germline. The CDR3 has 12 residues. The CDR3 DNA sequence: TGCAGCGTTGAGGGGACAGTTCAAGGCTACACCTTC. Translated, it gives CSVEGTVQGYTF.

This clonotype has only a few counts. V is TRBV15 and J is TRBJ2-1, with D unresolved. Trimming removed 0 bases from V and 8 bases from J, with 8 bases in between. Germline-derived CDR1 and CDR2 are LNHNV and YYDKDF (reference sequence). The CDR3 covers 13 residues. CDR3 sequence (DNA): TGTGCCACCAGCAGAGAGGCGTATGATGAGCAGTTCTTC. Translated: CATSREAYDEQFF.

This clonotype showed up just a few times. The chain couples TRBV10-3 to TRBJ1-1; TRBD1 agrees at 8 bases. The CDR3 runs 15 residues. The V gene's germline CDR1 is ENHRY and CDR2 SYGVKD. V shed 6 bases, J shed 0 bases, and the junction held 6 bases outside the gene matches. Here the CDR3 DNA reads TGTGCCATCAGCGAGAGGACAGGGCTGAACACTGAAGCTTTCTTT. This encodes CAISERTGLNTEAFF.

In this sample, this clonotype turned up a few times. The chain links TRBV20-1 to TRBJ2-3, with 9 positions matching TRBD2. The V gene's germline CDR1 is DFQATT and CDR2 SNEGSKA (reference sequence). V lost 4 bases, J lost 1 base, and 3 bases stayed unmatched. The CDR3 covers 14 residues. The CDR3 spells CSAISGSGTDTQYF. The CDR3 DNA reads TGCAGTGCTATTAGCGGGAGCGGCACAGATACGCAGTATTTT.